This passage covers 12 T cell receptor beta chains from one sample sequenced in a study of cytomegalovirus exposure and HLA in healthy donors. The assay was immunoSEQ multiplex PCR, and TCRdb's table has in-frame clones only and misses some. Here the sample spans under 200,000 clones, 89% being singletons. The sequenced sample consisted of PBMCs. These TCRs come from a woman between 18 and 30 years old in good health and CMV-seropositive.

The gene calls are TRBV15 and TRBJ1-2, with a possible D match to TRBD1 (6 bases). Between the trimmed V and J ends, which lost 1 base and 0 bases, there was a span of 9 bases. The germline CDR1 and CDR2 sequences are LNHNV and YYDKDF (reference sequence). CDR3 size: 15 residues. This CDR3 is CATSRGQVANYGYTF. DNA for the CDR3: TGTGCCACCAGCAGAGGACAGGTTGCTAACTATGGCTACACCTTC.

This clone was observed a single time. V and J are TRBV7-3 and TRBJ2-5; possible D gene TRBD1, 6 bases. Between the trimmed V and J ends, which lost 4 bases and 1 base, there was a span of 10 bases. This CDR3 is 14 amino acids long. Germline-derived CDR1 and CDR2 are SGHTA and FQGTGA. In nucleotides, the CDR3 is TGTGCCAGCAGCTCAGGACAGCCCCAAGAGACCCAGTACTTC. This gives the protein CASSSGQPQETQYF.

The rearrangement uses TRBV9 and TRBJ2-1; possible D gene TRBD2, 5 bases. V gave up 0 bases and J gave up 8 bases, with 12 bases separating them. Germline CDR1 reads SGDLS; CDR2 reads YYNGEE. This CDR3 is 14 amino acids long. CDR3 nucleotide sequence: TGTGCCAGCAGCGTAGCACTAGTGCCGGATGAGCAGTTCTTC. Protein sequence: CASSVALVPDEQFF.

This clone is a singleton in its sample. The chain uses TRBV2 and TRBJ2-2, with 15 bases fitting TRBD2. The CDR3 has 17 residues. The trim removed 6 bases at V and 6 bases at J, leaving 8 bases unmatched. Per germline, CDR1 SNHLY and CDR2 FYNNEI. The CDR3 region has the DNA TGTGCCAGCAGCCGGACTAGCGGGAGGGCCCTACCCGGGGAGCTGTTTTTT. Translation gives CASSRTSGRALPGELFF.

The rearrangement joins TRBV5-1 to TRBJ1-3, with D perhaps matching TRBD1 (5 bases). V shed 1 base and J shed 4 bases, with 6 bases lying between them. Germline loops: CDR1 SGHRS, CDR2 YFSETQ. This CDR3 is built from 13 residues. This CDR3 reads CASSLSGGNTIYF. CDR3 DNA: TGCGCCAGCAGCTTGTCAGGGGGAAACACCATATATTTT.

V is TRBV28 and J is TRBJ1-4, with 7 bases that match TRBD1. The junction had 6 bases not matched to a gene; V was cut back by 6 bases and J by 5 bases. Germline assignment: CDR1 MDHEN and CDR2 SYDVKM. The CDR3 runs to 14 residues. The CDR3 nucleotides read TGTGCCAGCAGCCTGACAGGGAGAAATGAAAAACTGTTTTTT. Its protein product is CASSLTGRNEKLFF.

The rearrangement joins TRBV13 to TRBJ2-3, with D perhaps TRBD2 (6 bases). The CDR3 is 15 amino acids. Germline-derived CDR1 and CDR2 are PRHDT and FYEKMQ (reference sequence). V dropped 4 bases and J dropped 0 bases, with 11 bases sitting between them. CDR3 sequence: CASSSGTSSTDTQYF. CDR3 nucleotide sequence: TGTGCCAGCAGCTCCGGGACTTCAAGCACAGATACGCAGTATTTT.

CDR3 loop: CASSPKAGLYQETQYF. CDR3 coding DNA: TGTGCCAGCAGCCCAAAAGCGGGACTGTACCAAGAGACCCAGTACTTC. This sequence joins TRBV5-6 and TRBJ2-5; 7 bases agree with TRBD2. Looked up from germline, CDR1 is SGHDT and CDR2 is YYEEEE. Unmatched junction bases numbered 9, after V lost 4 bases and J lost 0 bases. The CDR3 has 16 amino acids.

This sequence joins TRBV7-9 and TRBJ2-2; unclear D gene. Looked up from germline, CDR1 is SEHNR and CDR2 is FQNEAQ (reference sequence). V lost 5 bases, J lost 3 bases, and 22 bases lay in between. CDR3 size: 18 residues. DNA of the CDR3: TGTGCCAGCAGCGCAATCAAACAACAGTACCAAGACACCGGGGAGCTGTTTTTT. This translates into CASSAIKQQYQDTGELFF.

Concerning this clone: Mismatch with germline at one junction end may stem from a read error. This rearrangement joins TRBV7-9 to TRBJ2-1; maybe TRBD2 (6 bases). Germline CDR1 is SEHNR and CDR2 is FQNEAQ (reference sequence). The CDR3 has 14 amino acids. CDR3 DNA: TGTGCCAGCACCTTAGGGACTTTGTACAATGAGCAGTTCTTC. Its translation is CASTLGTLYNEQFF.

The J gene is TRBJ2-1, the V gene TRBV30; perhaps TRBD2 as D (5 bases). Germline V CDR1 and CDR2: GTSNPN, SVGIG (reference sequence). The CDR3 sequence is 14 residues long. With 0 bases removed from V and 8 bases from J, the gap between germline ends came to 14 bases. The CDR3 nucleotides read TGTGCCTGGAGTGTACTGGTGGGAGACTATGAGCAGTTCTTC. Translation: CAWSVLVGDYEQFF.

The CDR3 loop reads CASSLNLAKNIQYF. Here the CDR3 DNA reads TGTGCCAGCAGCTTGAACTTAGCCAAAAACATTCAGTACTTC. The chain links TRBV11-1 to TRBJ2-4; D unclear. The germline CDR1 and CDR2 sequences are SGHAT and FQDESV (reference sequence). V was trimmed by 3 bases and J by 0 bases, leaving 6 bases between them. CDR3 size: 14 residues.